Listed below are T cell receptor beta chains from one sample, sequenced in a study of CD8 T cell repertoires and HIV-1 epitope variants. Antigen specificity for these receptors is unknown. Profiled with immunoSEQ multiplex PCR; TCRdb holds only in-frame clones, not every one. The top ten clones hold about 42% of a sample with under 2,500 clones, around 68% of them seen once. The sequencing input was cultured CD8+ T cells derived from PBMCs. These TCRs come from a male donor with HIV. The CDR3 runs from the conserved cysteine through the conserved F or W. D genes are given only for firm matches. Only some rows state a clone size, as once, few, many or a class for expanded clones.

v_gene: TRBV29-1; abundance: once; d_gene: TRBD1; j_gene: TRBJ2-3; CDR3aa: CSVDEVGTGDSDTQYF; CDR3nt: TGCAGCGTTGACGAAGTAGGGACAGGGGACTCAGATACGCAGTATTTT
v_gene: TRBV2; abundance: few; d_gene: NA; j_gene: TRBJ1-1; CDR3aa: CASSQGNTEAFF; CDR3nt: TGTGCCAGCAGCCAGGGGAACACTGAAGCTTTCTTT
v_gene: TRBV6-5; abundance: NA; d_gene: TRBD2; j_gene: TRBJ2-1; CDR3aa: CASSYSPSGGRNEQFF; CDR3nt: TGTGCCAGCAGTTACTCGCCTAGCGGGGGACGCAATGAGCAGTTCTTC
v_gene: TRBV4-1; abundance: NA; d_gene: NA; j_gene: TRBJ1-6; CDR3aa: CASGNRNSPLHF; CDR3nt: TGCGCCAGCGGGAACCGGAATTCACCCCTCCACTTT
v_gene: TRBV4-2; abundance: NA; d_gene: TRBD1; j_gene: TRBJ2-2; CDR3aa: CASSRAPGQGNTGELFF; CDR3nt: TGTGCCAGCAGCCGAGCACCGGGACAGGGGAACACCGGGGAGCTGTTTTTT
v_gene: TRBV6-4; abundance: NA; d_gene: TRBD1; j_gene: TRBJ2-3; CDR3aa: CASSRDRVTDTQYF; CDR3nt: TGTGCCAGCTCGCGGGACAGGGTCACAGATACGCAGTATTTT
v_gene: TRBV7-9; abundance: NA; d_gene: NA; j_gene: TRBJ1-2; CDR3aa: CASSPGSLYGYTF; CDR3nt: TGTGCCAGCAGCCCTGGGTCTTTATATGGCTACACCTTC
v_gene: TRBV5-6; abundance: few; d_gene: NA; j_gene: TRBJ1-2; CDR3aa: CASSDWGVFYGYTF; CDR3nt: TGTGCCAGCAGCGACTGGGGGGTGTTCTATGGCTACACCTTC
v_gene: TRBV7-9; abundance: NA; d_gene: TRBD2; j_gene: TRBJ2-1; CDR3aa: CASSLSGSIEQFF; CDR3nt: TGTGCCAGCAGCTTAAGCGGGAGTATTGAGCAGTTCTTC
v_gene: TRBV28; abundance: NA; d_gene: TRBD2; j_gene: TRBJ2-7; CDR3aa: CASSLSASGSVEQYF; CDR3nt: TGTGCCAGCAGTTTATCGGCTAGCGGGAGTGTAGAGCAGTACTTC
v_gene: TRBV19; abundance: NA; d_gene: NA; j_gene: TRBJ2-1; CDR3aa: CASSIGGRYNEQFF; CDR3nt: TGTGCCAGTAGTATAGGAGGTCGGTACAATGAGCAGTTCTTC
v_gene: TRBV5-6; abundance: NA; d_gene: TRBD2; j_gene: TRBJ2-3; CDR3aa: CASSLGSGGYTDTQYF; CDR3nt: TGTGCCAGCAGCTTGGGTAGCGGGGGTTACACAGATACGCAGTATTTT
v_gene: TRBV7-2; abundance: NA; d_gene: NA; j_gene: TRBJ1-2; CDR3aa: CASSLVSSPTFTF; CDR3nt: TGTGCCAGCAGCTTAGTATCGTCACCGACCTTCACCTTC
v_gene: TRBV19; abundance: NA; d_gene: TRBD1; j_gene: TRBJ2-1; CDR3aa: CASRLGTGGEQFF; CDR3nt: TGTGCCAGTCGACTAGGGACAGGGGGCGAGCAGTTCTTC
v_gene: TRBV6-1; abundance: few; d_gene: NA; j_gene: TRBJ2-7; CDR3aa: CASSARDNGYEQYF; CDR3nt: TGTGCCAGCAGTGCTCGGGACAACGGCTACGAGCAGTACTTC
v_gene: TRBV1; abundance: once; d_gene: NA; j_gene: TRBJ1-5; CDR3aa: CTSSQEGTRGPYSNQPQHF; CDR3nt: TGCACCAGCAGCCAAGAGGGAACAAGGGGTCCTTATAGCAATCAGCCCCAGCATTTT
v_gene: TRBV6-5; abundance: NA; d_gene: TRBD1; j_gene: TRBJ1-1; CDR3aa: CASSYPGQGIYQAFF; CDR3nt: TGTGCCAGCAGTTACCCGGGACAGGGGATTTACCAAGCTTTCTTT
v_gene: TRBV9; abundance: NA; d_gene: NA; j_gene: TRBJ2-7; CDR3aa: CASSATAGQAYEQYF; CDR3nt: TGTGCCAGCAGCGCGACCGCGGGTCAGGCCTACGAGCAGTACTTC
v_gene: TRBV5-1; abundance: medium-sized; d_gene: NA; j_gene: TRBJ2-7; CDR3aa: CASSPELDYYEQYF; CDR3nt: TGCGCCAGCAGCCCTGAGTTGGATTACTACGAGCAGTACTTC
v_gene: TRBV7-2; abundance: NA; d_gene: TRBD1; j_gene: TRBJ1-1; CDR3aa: CASSFGTGDTEAFF; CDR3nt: TGTGCCAGCAGCTTCGGGACAGGGGACACTGAAGCTTTCTTT
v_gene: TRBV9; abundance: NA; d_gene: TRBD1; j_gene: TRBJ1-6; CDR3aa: CASSVDGTGWRGSPLHF; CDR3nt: TGTGCCAGCAGCGTAGATGGGACAGGGTGGCGGGGTTCACCCCTCCACTTT
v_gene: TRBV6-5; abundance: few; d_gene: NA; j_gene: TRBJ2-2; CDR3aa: CASRGRQKNTGELFF; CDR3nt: TGTGCCAGCAGGGGGAGACAGAAGAACACCGGGGAGCTGTTTTTT
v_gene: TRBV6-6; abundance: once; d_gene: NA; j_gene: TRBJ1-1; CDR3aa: CASSSPQGNTEAFF; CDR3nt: TGTGCCAGCAGTTCCCCACAGGGGAACACTGAAGCTTTCTTT
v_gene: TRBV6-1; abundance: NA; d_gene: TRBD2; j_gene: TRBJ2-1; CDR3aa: CASTEAPGLAHFSEQFF; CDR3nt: TGTGCCAGCACCGAAGCACCGGGACTAGCGCACTTTAGTGAGCAGTTCTTC
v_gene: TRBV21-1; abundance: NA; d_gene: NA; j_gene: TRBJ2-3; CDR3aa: CASSSSGSGTDTQYF; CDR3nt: TGTGCCAGCAGTTCTAGCGGATCGGGCACAGATACGCAGTATTTT
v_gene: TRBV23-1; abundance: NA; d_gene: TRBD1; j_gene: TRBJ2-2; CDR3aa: CAHGTGTVQGELFF; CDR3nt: TGCGCCCACGGGACAGGGACTGTCCAAGGGGAGCTGTTTTTT
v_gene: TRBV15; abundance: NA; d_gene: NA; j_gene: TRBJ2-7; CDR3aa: CATSREGTGYYEQYF; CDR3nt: TGTGCCACCAGCAGAGAAGGGACGGGCTACTACGAGCAGTACTTC
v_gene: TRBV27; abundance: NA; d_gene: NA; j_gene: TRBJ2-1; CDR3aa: CASSPDYHNEQFF; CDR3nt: TGTGCCAGCAGTCCCGACTACCACAATGAGCAGTTCTTC
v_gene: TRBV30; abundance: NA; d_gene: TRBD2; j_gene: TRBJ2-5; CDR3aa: CAWVSGGNQETQYF; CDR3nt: TGTGCCTGGGTTAGCGGGGGGAACCAAGAGACCCAGTACTTC
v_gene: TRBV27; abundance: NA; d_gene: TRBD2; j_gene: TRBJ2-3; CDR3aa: CASSSTSTSGDTDTQYF; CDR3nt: TGTGCCAGCAGTTCTACATCGACTAGCGGAGACACAGATACGCAGTATTTT
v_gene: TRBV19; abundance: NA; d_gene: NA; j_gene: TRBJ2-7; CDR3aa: CATSTGLLDEQYF; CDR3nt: TGTGCCACCTCGACAGGTCTCCTGGACGAGCAGTACTTC
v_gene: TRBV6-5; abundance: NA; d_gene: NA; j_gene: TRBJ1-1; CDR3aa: CASSYSTVGNTEAFF; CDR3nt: TGTGCCAGCAGTTACTCTACAGTAGGGAACACTGAAGCTTTCTTT
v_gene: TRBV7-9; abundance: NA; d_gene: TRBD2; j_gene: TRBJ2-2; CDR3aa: CASRPGLANTGELFF; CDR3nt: TGTGCCAGCAGACCGGGACTAGCTAACACCGGGGAGCTGTTTTTT
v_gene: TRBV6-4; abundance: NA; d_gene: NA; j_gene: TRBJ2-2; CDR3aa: CASSELPGLSTSGELFF; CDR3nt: TGTGCCAGCAGTGAACTACCGGGCCTATCCACGTCCGGGGAGCTGTTTTTT
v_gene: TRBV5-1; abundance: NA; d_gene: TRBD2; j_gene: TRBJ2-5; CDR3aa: CASSSSGGGVQETQYF; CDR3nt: TGCGCCAGCAGCAGTTCTGGCGGGGGGGTACAAGAGACCCAGTACTTC
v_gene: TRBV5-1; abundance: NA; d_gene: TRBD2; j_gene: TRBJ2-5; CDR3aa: CASSLSGTSGGETQYF; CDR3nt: TGCGCCAGCAGCTTATCCGGGACTAGCGGGGGTGAGACCCAGTACTTC
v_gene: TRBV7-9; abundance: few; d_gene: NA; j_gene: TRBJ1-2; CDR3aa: CASSLSGSYVNYGYTF; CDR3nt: TGTGCCAGCAGCTTATCGGGCAGTTATGTTAACTATGGCTACACCTTC
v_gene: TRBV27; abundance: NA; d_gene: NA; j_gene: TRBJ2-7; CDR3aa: CASSLLAGSSYEQYF; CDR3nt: TGTGCCAGCAGTTTATTGGCAGGGTCCTCCTACGAGCAGTACTTC
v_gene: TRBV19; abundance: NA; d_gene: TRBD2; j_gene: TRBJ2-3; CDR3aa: CASSFSGASSTDTQYF; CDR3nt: TGTGCCAGTTCCTTTAGCGGGGCGTCTAGCACAGATACGCAGTATTTT
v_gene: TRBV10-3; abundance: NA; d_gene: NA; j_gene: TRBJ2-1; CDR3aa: CAIGGTANNEQFF; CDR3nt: TGTGCCATCGGAGGGACAGCCAACAATGAGCAGTTCTTC
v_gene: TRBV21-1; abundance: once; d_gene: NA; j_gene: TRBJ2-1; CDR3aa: CASSEPRDSDANEQFF; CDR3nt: TGTGCCAGCAGCGAGCCCCGGGACAGCGATGCCAATGAGCAGTTCTTC
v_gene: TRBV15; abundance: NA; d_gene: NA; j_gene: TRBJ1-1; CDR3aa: CATSRDWNTEAFF; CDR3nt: TGTGCCACCAGCAGAGATTGGAACACTGAAGCTTTCTTT
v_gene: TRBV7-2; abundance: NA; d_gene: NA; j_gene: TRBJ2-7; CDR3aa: CASSDSYEQYF; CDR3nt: TGTGCCAGCAGCGACTCCTACGAGCAGTACTTC
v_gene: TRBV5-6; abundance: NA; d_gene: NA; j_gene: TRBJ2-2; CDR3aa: CASSLVDTGELFF; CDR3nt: TGTGCCAGCAGCTTGGTCGACACCGGGGAGCTGTTTTTT
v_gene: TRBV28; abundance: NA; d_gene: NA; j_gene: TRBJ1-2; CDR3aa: CASSNQNYGYTF; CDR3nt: TGTGCCAGCAGTAACCAGAACTATGGCTACACCTTC
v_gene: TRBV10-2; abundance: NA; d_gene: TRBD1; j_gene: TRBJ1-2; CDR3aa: CASSENLGQGFSTNYGYTF; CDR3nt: TGCGCCAGCAGTGAGAACCTAGGACAGGGATTTTCAACTAACTATGGCTACACCTTC
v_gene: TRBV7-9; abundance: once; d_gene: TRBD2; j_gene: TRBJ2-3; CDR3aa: CASSLGREGTQYF; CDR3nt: TGTGCCAGCAGCTTAGGTAGGGAGGGTACGCAGTATTTT
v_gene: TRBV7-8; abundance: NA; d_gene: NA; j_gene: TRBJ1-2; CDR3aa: CASSDNRISNYGYTF; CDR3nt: TGTGCCAGCAGCGATAACAGGATTTCTAACTATGGCTACACCTTC
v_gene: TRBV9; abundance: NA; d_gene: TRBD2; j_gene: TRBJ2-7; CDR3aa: CASSVSGGEVQYF; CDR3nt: TGTGCCAGCAGCGTATCGGGAGGGGAGGTGCAGTACTTC
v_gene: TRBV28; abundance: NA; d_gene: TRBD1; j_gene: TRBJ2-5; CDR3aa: CASSPTGWETQYF; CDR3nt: TGTGCCAGCAGCCCGACAGGGTGGGAGACCCAGTACTTC
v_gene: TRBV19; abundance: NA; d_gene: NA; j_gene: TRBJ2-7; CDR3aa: CASSTGLKYEQYF; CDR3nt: TGTGCCAGTAGTACGGGTCTTAAGTACGAGCAGTACTTC
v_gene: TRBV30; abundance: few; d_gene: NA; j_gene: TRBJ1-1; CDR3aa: CAWAVQGNTEAFF; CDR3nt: TGTGCCTGGGCCGTACAGGGGAACACTGAAGCTTTCTTT
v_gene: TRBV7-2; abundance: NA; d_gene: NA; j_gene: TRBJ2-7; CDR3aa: CASSFTSRGSTYEQYF; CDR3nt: TGTGCCAGCAGCTTTACTTCCCGGGGGAGTACGTACGAGCAGTACTTC
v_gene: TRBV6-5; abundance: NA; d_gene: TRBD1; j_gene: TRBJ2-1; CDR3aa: CASSYSRGGAYNEQFF; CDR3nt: TGTGCCAGCAGTTACTCTAGAGGGGGCGCCTACAATGAGCAGTTCTTC
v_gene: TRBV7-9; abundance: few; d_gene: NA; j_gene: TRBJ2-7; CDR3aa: CAVGQQGYEQYF; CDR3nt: TGTGCCGTCGGCCAACAGGGCTACGAGCAGTACTTC